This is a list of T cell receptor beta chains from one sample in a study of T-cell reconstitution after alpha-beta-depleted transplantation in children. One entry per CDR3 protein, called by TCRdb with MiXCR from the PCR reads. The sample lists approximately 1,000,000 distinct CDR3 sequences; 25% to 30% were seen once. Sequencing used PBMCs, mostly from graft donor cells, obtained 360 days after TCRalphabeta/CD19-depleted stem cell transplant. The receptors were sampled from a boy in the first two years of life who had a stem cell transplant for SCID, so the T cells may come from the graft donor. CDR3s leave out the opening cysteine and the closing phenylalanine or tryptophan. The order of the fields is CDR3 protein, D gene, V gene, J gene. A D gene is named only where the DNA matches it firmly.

ASSPTSGGVFGELF	TRBD2	TRBV4-2	TRBJ2-2
ASRFLAGGPLRRY	TRBD2	TRBV6-1	TRBJ2-3
AGRDRGSGRETQY	TRBD1	TRBV30	TRBJ2-5
ASSLGIGGIDYEQY	NA	TRBV7-6	TRBJ2-7
SARRQAIYTEAF	NA	TRBV20-1	TRBJ1-1
ASGVSGSRSGGAHEQF	TRBD2	TRBV18	TRBJ2-1
SARGGGEQY	NA	TRBV20-1	TRBJ2-7
ASSYSSRDNNEQF	NA	TRBV6-2/TRBV6-3	TRBJ2-1
ASSPTGVLETQY	NA	TRBV7-2	TRBJ2-5
ASTQFGGKLF	NA	TRBV12-3/TRBV12-4	TRBJ1-4
ASSGRPHDTQY	NA	TRBV3-1	TRBJ2-3
ASSQVGGRTENTGELF	NA	TRBV4-3	TRBJ2-2
ASSLRGGASTDTQY	NA	TRBV12-3/TRBV12-4	TRBJ2-3
ASSPRTAYQETQY	NA	TRBV4-1	TRBJ2-5
ASSSRSGTGEAF	TRBD1	TRBV6-2/TRBV6-3	TRBJ1-1
ASAGNEKLF	NA	TRBV18	TRBJ1-4
SGSLAGSYEQY	TRBD2	TRBV29-1	TRBJ2-7
ASSPGLLRTDTQY	NA	TRBV12-3/TRBV12-4	TRBJ2-3
ASSIGDRYSNEQF	TRBD1	TRBV19	TRBJ2-1
ASSFPGVETQY	NA	TRBV7-8	TRBJ2-5
ATARTSVYNEQF	TRBD2	TRBV5-8	TRBJ2-1
SFSKGSYEQY	NA	TRBV29-1	TRBJ2-7
ASSQVGTKKVEQY	NA	TRBV4-1	TRBJ2-7
ASSHPPGQGISGANVLT	TRBD1	TRBV4-3	TRBJ2-6
ASRMGGSRSRTEAF	NA	TRBV5-1	TRBJ1-1
ASSPGQGVHNEQF	NA	TRBV18	TRBJ2-1
SARDWGSGGYEQY	TRBD2	TRBV20-1	TRBJ2-7
ASSIDLLYNEQF	NA	TRBV19	TRBJ2-1
ASSHQDSYNEQF	NA	TRBV4-1	TRBJ2-1
ASSGRTGSNQPQH	NA	TRBV7-9	TRBJ1-5
ASSPLAGAPYEQY	TRBD2	TRBV5-1	TRBJ2-7
SARDPRALKKSKYGYT	NA	TRBV20-1	TRBJ1-2
SARDGRAYEQY	NA	TRBV20-1	TRBJ2-7
ASTTRVAGELF	NA	TRBV5-5	TRBJ2-2
ASSQILHAYNEQF	NA	TRBV7-9	TRBJ2-1
ASTVQGQETQY	NA	TRBV5-1	TRBJ2-5
ASSLYGTGDNQPQH	TRBD1	TRBV27	TRBJ1-5
ASSYQRGEQF	TRBD2	TRBV5-1	TRBJ2-1
SVRTGTRQPQH	NA	TRBV29-1	TRBJ1-5
ASSRKDRLVGSPLH	NA	TRBV3-1	TRBJ1-6